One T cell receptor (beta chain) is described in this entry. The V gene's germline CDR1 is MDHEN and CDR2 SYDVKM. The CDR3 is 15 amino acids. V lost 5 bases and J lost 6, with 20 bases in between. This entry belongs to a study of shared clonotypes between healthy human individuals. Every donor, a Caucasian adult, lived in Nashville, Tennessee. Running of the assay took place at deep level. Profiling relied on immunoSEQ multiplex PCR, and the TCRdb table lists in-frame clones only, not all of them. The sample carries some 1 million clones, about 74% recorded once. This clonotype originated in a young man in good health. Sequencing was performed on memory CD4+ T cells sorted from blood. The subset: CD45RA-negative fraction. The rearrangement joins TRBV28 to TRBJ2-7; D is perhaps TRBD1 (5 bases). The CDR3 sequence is CASSQNFGSGREQYF. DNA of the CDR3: TGTGCCAGCAGTCAAAACTTTGGATCAGGGCGCGAGCAGTACTTC.